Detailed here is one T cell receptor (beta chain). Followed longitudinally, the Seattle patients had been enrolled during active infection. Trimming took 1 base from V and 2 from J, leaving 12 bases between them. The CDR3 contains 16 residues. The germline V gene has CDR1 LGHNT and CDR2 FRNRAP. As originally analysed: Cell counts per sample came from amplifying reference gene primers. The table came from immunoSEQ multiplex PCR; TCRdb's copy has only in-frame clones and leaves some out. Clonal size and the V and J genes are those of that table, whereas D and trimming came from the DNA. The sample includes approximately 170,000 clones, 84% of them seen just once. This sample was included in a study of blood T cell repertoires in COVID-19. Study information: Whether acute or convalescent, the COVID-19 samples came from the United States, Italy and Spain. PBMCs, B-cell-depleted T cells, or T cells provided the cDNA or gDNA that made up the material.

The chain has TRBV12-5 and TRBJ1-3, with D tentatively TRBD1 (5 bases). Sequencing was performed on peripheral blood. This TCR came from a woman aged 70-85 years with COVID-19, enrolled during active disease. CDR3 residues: CASGLGSRGAGNTIYF. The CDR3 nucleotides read TGTGCTAGTGGTTTGGGCTCCCGGGGGGCTGGAAACACCATATATTTT.